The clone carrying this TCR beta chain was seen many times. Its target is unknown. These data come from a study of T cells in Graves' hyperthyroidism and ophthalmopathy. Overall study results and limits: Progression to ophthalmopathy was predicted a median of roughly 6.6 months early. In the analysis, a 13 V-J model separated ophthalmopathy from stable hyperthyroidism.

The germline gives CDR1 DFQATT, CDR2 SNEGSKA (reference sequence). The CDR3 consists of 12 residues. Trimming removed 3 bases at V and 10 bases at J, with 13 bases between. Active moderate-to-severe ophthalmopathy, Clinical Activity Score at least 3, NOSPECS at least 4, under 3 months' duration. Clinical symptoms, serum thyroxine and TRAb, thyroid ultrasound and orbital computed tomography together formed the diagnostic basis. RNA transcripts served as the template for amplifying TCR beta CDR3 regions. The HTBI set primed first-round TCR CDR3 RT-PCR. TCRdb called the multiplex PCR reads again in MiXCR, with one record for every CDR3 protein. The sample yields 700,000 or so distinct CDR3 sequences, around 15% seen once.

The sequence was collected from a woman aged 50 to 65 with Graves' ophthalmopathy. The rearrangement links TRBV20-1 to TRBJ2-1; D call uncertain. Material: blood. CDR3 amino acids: CSARWAVGEQFF. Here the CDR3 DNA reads TGCAGTGCTAGGTGGGCCGTAGGAGAGCAGTTCTTC.